The source of this T cell receptor beta chain is a study of blood T cells in healthy people across ages. Study results and caveats: CMV status of donors was unknown, possibly confounding expanded clonotype changes.

The use of a sample-barcoded 5' primer and a J-beta primer mix characterized a second PCR of about 7 to 12 cycles. Template switching added a 12-random-nucleotide identifier to every cDNA molecule. TCRdb re-derived calls from the 5' RACE reads in MiXCR, one entry per CDR3 protein. The profile covers about 570,000 distinct CDR3 sequences, with 27% appearing a single time and about a fifth taken by the ten largest. This CDR3 is built from 17 residues. Looked up from germline, CDR1 is MNHNY and CDR2 is SVGAGI (reference sequence). The V gene end was trimmed by 5 bases and the J gene end by 1 base; junction bases not matched to a gene: 12. A remark on this clonotype: The target antigen is unknown.

J is TRBJ2-5 and V is TRBV6-6, with 8 bases lining up with TRBD2. The origin of this receptor is a woman between 65 and 79 years old in good health. Sequences were obtained from blood. CDR3 in amino acids: CASSLRGLVRGQETQYF. The CDR3, as DNA: TGTGCCAGCAGTCTCAGGGGACTAGTACGCGGCCAAGAGACCCAGTACTTC.